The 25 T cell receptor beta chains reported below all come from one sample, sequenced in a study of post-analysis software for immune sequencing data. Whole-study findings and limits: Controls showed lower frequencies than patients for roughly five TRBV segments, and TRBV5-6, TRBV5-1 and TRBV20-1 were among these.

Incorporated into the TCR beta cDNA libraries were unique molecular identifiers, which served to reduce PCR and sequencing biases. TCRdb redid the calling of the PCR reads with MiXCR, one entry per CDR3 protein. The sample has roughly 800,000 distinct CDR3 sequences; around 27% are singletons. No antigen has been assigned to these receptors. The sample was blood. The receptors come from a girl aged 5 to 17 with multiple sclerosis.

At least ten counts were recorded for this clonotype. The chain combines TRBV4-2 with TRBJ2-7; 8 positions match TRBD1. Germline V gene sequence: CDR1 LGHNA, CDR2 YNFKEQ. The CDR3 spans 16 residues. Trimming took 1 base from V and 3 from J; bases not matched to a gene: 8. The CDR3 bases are TGTGCCAGCAGCCAAGCTTCGGGACAGGCCTACTACGAGCAGTACTTC. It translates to CASSQASGQAYYEQYF.

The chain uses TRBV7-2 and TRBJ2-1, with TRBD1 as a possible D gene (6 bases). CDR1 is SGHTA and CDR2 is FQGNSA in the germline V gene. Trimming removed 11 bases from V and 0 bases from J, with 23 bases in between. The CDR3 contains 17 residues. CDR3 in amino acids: CAVQHKQGTSSYNEQFF. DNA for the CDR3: TGTGCCGTCCAGCATAAACAGGGTACTAGCTCCTACAATGAGCAGTTCTTC.

The DNA of the CDR3 is TGTGCCAGCAGTTGGGACAGGGCAAGCAATCAGCCCCAGCATTTT. Amino acid sequence: CASSWDRASNQPQHF. The chain joins TRBV6-6 to TRBJ1-5, with 9 bases matching TRBD1. Germline assignment: CDR1 MNHNY and CDR2 SVGAGI (reference sequence). The CDR3 length is 15 residues. J lost 1 base, V lost 4 bases, and 2 bases had no gene match.

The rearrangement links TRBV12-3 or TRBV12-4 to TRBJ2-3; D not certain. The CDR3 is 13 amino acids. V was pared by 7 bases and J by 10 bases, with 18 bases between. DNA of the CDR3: TGTGCCAGCACTCCCGAACCCGGCCGGTCGCAGTATTTT. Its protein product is CASTPEPGRSQYF.

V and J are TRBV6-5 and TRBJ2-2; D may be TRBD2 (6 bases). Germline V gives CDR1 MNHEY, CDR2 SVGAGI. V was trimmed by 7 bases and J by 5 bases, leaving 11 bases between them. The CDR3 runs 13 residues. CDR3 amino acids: CASTSGRTGELFF. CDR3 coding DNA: TGTGCCAGCACTTCGGGGAGGACCGGGGAGCTGTTTTTT.

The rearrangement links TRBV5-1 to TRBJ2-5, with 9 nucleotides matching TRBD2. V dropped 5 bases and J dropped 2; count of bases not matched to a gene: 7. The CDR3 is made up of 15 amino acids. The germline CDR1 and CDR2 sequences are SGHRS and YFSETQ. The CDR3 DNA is TGCGCCAGCAGGCCTCTAGCGGGACGGCAAGAGACCCAGTACTTC. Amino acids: CASRPLAGRQETQYF.

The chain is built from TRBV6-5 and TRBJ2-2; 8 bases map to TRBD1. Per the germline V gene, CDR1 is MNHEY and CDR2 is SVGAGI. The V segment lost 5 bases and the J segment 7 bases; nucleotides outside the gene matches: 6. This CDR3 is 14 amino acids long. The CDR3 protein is CASSPRTGNGELFF. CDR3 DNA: TGTGCCAGCAGTCCTCGGACAGGGAACGGGGAGCTGTTTTTT.

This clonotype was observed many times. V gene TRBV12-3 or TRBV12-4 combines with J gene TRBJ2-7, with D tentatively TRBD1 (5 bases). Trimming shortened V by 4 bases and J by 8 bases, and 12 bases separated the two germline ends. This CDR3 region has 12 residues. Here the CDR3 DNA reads TGTGCCAGCAGTTCAAGACGACAGAAGCAGTACTTC. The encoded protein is CASSSRRQKQYF.

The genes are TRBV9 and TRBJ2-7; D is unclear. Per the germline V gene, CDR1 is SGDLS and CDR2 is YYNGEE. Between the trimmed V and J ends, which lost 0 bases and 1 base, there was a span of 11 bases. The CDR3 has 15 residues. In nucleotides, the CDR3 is TGTGCCAGCAGCGTAGTCCCCGCGGTATCCTACGAGCAGTACTTC. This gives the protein CASSVVPAVSYEQYF.

The DNA for the CDR3 is TGTGCCATCAGGCGTGACAGGCATGGCTACACCTTC. Protein sequence: CAIRRDRHGYTF. The chain recombines TRBV10-3 with TRBJ1-2; tentative D call: TRBD1 (6 bases). Germline V gene data show CDR1 as ENHRY and CDR2 as SYGVKD. The CDR3 spans 12 residues. V was pared by 6 bases and J by 6 bases, with 11 bases between.

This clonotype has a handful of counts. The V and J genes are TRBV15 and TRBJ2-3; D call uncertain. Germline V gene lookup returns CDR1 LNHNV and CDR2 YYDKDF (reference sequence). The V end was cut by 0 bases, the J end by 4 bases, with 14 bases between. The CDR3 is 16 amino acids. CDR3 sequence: CATSRETSIGADTQYF. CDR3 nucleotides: TGTGCCACCAGCAGAGAGACGAGTATAGGTGCAGATACGCAGTATTTT.

The CDR3 DNA is TGTGCCATCAGTGACCCGGGACTAGCGGGACCCAGCGAGCAGTACTTC. The encoded protein is CAISDPGLAGPSEQYF. This chain joins TRBV10-3 and TRBJ2-7, with 13 bases lining up with TRBD2. The CDR3 contains 16 residues. Germline values: CDR1 ENHRY, CDR2 SYGVKD. The V segment lost 3 bases and the J segment 6 bases; nucleotides outside the gene matches: 8.

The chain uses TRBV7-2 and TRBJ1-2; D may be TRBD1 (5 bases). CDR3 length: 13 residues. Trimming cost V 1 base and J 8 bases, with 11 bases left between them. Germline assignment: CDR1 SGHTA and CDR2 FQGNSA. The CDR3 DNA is TGTGCCAGCAGCTTAGAGGGGAGGCGAGGCTACACCTTC. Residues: CASSLEGRRGYTF.

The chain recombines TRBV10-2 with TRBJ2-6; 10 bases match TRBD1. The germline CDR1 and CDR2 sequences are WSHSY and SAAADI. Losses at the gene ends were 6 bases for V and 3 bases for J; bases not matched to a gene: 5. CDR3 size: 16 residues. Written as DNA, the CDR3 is TGCGCCAGCAGCCGGACAGGGGGTAGTGGGGCCAACGTCCTGACTTTC. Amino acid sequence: CASSRTGGSGANVLTF.

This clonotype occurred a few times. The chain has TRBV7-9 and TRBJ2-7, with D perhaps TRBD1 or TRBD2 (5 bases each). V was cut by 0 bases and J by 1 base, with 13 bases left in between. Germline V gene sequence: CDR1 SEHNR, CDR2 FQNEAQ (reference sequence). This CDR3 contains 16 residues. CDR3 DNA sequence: TGTGCCAGCAGCTTAGCCGCGGGCAGGGTATCCTACGAGCAGTACTTC. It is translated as CASSLAAGRVSYEQYF.

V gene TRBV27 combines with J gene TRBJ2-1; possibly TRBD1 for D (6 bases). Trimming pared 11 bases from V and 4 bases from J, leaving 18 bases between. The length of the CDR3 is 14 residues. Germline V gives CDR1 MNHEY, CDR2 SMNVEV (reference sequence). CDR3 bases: TGTGCCTCCCGACCGGGACAATTATACAATGAGCAGTTCTTC. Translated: CASRPGQLYNEQFF.

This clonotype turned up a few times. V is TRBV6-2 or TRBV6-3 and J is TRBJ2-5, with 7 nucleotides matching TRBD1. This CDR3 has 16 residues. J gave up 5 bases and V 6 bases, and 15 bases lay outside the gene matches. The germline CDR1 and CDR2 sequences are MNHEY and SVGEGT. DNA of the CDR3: TGTGCCAGCAGCTCTCTTACGGGACAGAGGATGGAGACCCAGTACTTC. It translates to CASSSLTGQRMETQYF.

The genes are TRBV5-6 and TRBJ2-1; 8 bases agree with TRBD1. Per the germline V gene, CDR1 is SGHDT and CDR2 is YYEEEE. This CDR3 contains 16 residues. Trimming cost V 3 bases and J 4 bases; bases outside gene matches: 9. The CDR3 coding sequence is TGTGCCAGCAGCTCGTTGGGCCAGGGGGCTTACAATGAGCAGTTCTTC. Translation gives CASSSLGQGAYNEQFF.

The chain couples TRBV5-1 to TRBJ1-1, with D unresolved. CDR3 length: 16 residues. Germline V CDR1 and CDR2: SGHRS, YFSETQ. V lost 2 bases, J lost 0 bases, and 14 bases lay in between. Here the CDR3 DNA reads TGCGCCAGCAGCTTCGGACGGTGGGGTCTGAACACTGAAGCTTTCTTT. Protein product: CASSFGRWGLNTEAFF.

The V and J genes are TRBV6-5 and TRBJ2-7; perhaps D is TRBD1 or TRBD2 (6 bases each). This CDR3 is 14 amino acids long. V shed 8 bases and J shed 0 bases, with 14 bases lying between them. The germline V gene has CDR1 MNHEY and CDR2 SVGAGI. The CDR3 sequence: CASALGGHSYEQYF. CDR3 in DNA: TGTGCCAGCGCCCTGGGGGGCCACTCCTACGAGCAGTACTTC.

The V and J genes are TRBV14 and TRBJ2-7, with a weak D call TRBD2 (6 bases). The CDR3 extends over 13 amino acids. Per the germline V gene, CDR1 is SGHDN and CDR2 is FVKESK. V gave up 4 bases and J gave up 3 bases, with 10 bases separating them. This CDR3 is CASSPRGVYEQYF. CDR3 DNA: TGTGCCAGCAGCCCGCGGGGAGTCTACGAGCAGTACTTC.

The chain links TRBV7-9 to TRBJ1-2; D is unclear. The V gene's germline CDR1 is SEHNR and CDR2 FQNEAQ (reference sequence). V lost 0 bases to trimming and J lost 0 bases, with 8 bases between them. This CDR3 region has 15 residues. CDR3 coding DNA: TGTGCCAGCAGCTTAGCTCGGGCCCCTAACTATGGCTACACCTTC. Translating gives CASSLARAPNYGYTF. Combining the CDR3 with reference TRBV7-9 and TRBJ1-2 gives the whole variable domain DTGVSQNPRHKITKRGQNVTFRCDPISEHNRLYWYRQTLGQGPEFLTYFQNEAQLEKSRLLSDRFSAERPKGSFSTLEIQRTEQGDSAMYLCASSLARAPNYGYTFGSGTRLTVV.

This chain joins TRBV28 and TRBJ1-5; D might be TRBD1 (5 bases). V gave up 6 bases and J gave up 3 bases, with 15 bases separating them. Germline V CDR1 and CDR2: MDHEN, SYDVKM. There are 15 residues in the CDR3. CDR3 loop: CASSRQLSTNQPQHF. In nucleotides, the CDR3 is TGTGCCAGCAGCCGACAGTTATCTACCAATCAGCCCCAGCATTTT.

As DNA, the CDR3 is TGTGCCAGCAGTTTTTTGGTGAACACTGAAGCTTTCTTT. Protein: CASSFLVNTEAFF. V gene TRBV28 combines with J gene TRBJ1-1; no clear D gene. The CDR3 runs to 13 residues. Germline V gene lookup returns CDR1 MDHEN and CDR2 SYDVKM. Trimming left V 3 bases short and J 0 bases short, with 5 bases between.

The CDR3 here is CASRRGQGATEAFF. The CDR3 bases are TGTGCCAGCAGGCGGGGACAGGGCGCCACTGAAGCTTTCTTT. The V gene is TRBV2, the J gene TRBJ1-1, with TRBD1 matching 9 bases. V was clipped by 6 bases and J by 4 bases; unmatched bases: 6. Germline CDR1 and CDR2: SNHLY and FYNNEI. There are 14 residues in the CDR3.